These 3 T cell receptor beta chains share one sample of origin, sequenced in a study of blood T cell repertoires in COVID-19. TCRdb's table, derived via immunoSEQ multiplex PCR, lists solely in-frame clones and lacks some. Of more than 200,000 clones listed, 70% to 90% are singletons. The material sequenced was PBMCs or T cells enriched from blood (not recorded which). These receptor sequences come from a man aged 30-40 years who had recovered from COVID-19.

The chain carries TRBV4-3 and TRBJ2-5; TRBD2 is a possible D gene (6 bases). Germline V gives CDR1 LGHNA, CDR2 YSLEER. CDR3 length equals 16 residues. V lost 0 bases and J 4 bases, leaving 15 bases between the germline ends. CDR3 loop: CASSQEFPSALETQYF. CDR3 coding DNA: TGCGCCAGCAGCCAAGAATTCCCTAGCGCTCTAGAGACCCAGTACTTC.

V usage is TRBV7-9 and J usage is TRBJ2-1; 12 bases line up with TRBD2. The CDR3 runs 16 residues. The V gene end was trimmed by 4 bases and the J gene end by 9 bases; junction bases not matched to a gene: 10. Germline loops: CDR1 SEHNR, CDR2 FQNEAQ (reference sequence). The CDR3 protein is CASSSRLAGVDGEQFF. For the CDR3, the DNA is TGTGCCAGCAGCTCGAGACTAGCGGGAGTTGACGGTGAGCAGTTCTTC. The full variable domain, completed using reference TRBV7-9 and TRBJ2-1, is DTGVSQNPRHKITKRGQNVTFRCDPISEHNRLYWYRQTLGQGPEFLTYFQNEAQLEKSRLLSDRFSAERPKGSFSTLEIQRTEQGDSAMYLCASSSRLAGVDGEQFFGPGTRLTVL.

The chain links TRBV9 to TRBJ2-1; no firm D call. Germline V gene lookup returns CDR1 SGDLS and CDR2 YYNGEE. The V and J ends lost 3 bases and 8 bases respectively, with 9 bases between them. The CDR3 sequence is 12 residues long. The CDR3 loop reads CASSGPGYEQFF. CDR3 DNA: TGTGCCAGCAGCGGCCCCGGGTATGAGCAGTTCTTC.